Below, 3 T cell receptor beta chains from the same sample are listed, as sequenced in a study of OX40 agonist ivuxolimab in advanced cancers. Receptor amplification or capture employed the immunoSEQ multiplex PCR assay. This is the immuneACCESS table as TCRdb keeps it, with only in-frame sequences that have V and J called. A part of the clones is gone; compared with another copy, unresolved V genes explain less than half, and the rest is unexplained. Counted in this sample were around 30,000 clones; roughly nine tenths of them appeared once. Of the sample, under 45% is held by the ten largest clones. The material sequenced was CD4+ or CD8+ T cells sorted from blood, taken in a trial of the OX40 agonist ivuxolimab. The source of these receptors is an adult with an advanced solid tumor such as melanoma, head and neck, liver or kidney cancer.

The rearrangement links TRBV5-1 to TRBJ2-7, with 9 bases aligning to TRBD1. This CDR3 is 14 amino acids long. Per germline, CDR1 SGHRS and CDR2 YFSETQ. Trimming removed 4 bases from V and 0 bases from J; junction bases left unmatched: 2. The CDR3 reads CASSQDRGSYEQYF. For the CDR3, the DNA is TGCGCCAGCAGCCAGGACAGGGGCTCCTACGAGCAGTACTTC.

CDR3 in amino acids: CASSKGIYNEQFF. Here the CDR3 DNA reads TGTGCCAGTAGTAAAGGTATCTACAATGAGCAGTTCTTC. V usage is TRBV19 and J usage is TRBJ2-1; D gene ambiguous. The V gene lost 4 bases and the J gene lost 3 bases, with 7 bases spanning the gap. Germline V gene sequence: CDR1 LNHDA, CDR2 SQIVND (reference sequence). The CDR3 consists of 13 residues.

The J gene is TRBJ2-5, the V gene TRBV5-1; D is undetermined. This CDR3 is 11 amino acids long. The germline CDR1 and CDR2 sequences are SGHRS and YFSETQ. V dropped 3 bases and J dropped 5 bases, with 5 bases sitting between them. The CDR3 here is CASSSGETQYF. The DNA for the CDR3 is TGCGCCAGCAGCTCCGGGGAGACCCAGTACTTC.